This is a list of T cell receptor beta chains from one sample in a study of blood T cell repertoires in COVID-19. Assay used: immunoSEQ multiplex PCR; TCRdb lists only in-frame clones, some missing. The table shows about 170,000 clones, with 70% to 90% occurring only once. The specimen was PBMCs or T cells enriched from blood (not recorded which). The receptors here all came from a woman aged 18-30 years who had recovered from COVID-19. Each CDR3 is given with its conserved first and last residue. The size of a clone is reported for some rows only, either as once, few or many, or as a class for expanded clones.

size: NA
J: TRBJ1-2
V: TRBV29-1
CDR3: CSVTSGRNYGYTF

size: NA
J: TRBJ1-1
V: TRBV7-9
CDR3: CASSPPTGNLAEAFF

size: once
J: TRBJ1-1
V: TRBV15
CDR3: CATSRDEDPGAFF

size: NA
J: TRBJ2-7
V: TRBV9
CDR3: CASSVGGTSGRDEQYF

size: NA
J: TRBJ2-7
V: TRBV28
CDR3: CASRSGLAGREYF

size: NA
J: TRBJ2-7
V: TRBV10-3
CDR3: CAISEDRGFYEQYF

size: NA
J: TRBJ2-1
V: TRBV15
CDR3: CATSRDRGQANEQFF

size: NA
J: TRBJ2-7
V: TRBV12-3/TRBV12-4
CDR3: CASKPSRAYEQYF

size: NA
J: TRBJ2-1
V: TRBV3-1/TRBV3-2
CDR3: CASSQGLAGFYNEQFF

size: NA
J: TRBJ2-3
V: TRBV6-4
CDR3: CASSDSASTDTQYF

size: NA
J: TRBJ2-3
V: TRBV5-1
CDR3: CASSFGLAGTDTQYF

size: NA
J: TRBJ2-7
V: TRBV28
CDR3: CASSIGQGAYEQYF

size: NA
J: TRBJ2-3
V: TRBV6-6
CDR3: CASSPPGGGPTSGSTDTQYF

size: NA
J: TRBJ1-4
V: TRBV4-2
CDR3: CASSQDGTAATNEKLFF

size: NA
J: TRBJ2-2
V: TRBV19
CDR3: CASNPSQLLTTGELFF

size: once
J: TRBJ2-1
V: TRBV7-9
CDR3: CASSLTGTSAYNEQFF

size: NA
J: TRBJ2-1
V: TRBV12-5
CDR3: CASGLGFDNEQFF

size: once
J: TRBJ1-2
V: TRBV2
CDR3: CAGRDRGPSGYTF

size: NA
J: TRBJ1-1
V: TRBV2
CDR3: CASRVDRGTEAFF

size: NA
J: TRBJ2-1
V: TRBV18
CDR3: CASSLTAGGNEQFF

size: NA
J: TRBJ1-2
V: TRBV2
CDR3: CASSAGGRDGYTF

size: NA
J: TRBJ1-1
V: TRBV18
CDR3: CASSPWQAGETEAFF

size: few
J: TRBJ2-2
V: TRBV4-1
CDR3: CASSQDETARELFF

size: few
J: TRBJ2-7
V: TRBV6-6
CDR3: CASSFGGSRGSYEQYF

size: NA
J: TRBJ2-7
V: TRBV5-6
CDR3: CASSLSGAASYEQYF

size: NA
J: TRBJ2-1
V: TRBV6-4
CDR3: CASKASGDHNEQFF

size: NA
J: TRBJ1-2
V: TRBV25-1
CDR3: CASSYTGDRSNYGYTF

size: NA
J: TRBJ2-1
V: TRBV7-7
CDR3: CASSLALAGGYNEQFF

size: NA
J: TRBJ2-3
V: TRBV4-2
CDR3: CASSQGLRGVLDTQYF

size: NA
J: TRBJ2-5
V: TRBV6-5
CDR3: CASSRQGGGETQYF

size: NA
J: TRBJ2-3
V: TRBV6-1
CDR3: CASSDPAGGRTDTQYF

size: NA
J: TRBJ2-7
V: TRBV28
CDR3: CASSLMASSYEQYF

size: NA
J: TRBJ1-2
V: TRBV24-1
CDR3: CATSDPGQAFFGGYTF

size: once
J: TRBJ1-3
V: TRBV6-5
CDR3: CASRPRQLSGNTIYF

size: NA
J: TRBJ2-3
V: TRBV12-3/TRBV12-4
CDR3: CASSRNRWDTQYF

size: NA
J: TRBJ1-2
V: TRBV20-1
CDR3: CRPTGNNGYTF

size: NA
J: TRBJ1-5
V: TRBV28
CDR3: CASSPGGQPQHF

size: NA
J: TRBJ2-7
V: TRBV6-2/TRBV6-3
CDR3: CASSSYRGSPYEQYF

size: NA
J: TRBJ2-7
V: TRBV5-4
CDR3: CASSLLRGSYEQYF

size: few
J: TRBJ2-2
V: TRBV6-2/TRBV6-3
CDR3: CASSPIIQGLNTGELFF

size: NA
J: TRBJ2-1
V: TRBV4-2
CDR3: CASSPFWGTDSYNEQFF

size: few
J: TRBJ2-1
V: TRBV24-1
CDR3: CATSDVREVDEQFF

size: NA
J: TRBJ1-1
V: TRBV27
CDR3: CASSLWDRRGEAFF

size: NA
J: TRBJ2-5
V: TRBV11-3
CDR3: CASSFNEETQYF

size: NA
J: TRBJ2-7
V: TRBV27
CDR3: CATSTGSTGDYEQYF

size: NA
J: TRBJ1-1
V: TRBV5-1
CDR3: CASSLESGVTEAFF

size: NA
J: TRBJ2-2
V: TRBV11-3
CDR3: CAVNPRTGDTGELFF

size: NA
J: TRBJ2-3
V: TRBV27
CDR3: CASSLSLGGTDTQYF

size: NA
J: TRBJ2-1
V: TRBV5-8
CDR3: CASRDGDRGMIDEQFF

size: NA
J: TRBJ2-5
V: TRBV10-3
CDR3: CVIRDTVNQYF

size: NA
J: TRBJ2-2
V: TRBV27
CDR3: CASSLVSGELFF

size: NA
J: TRBJ1-1
V: TRBV18
CDR3: CASSPGRMGGTEAFF

size: once
J: TRBJ2-5
V: TRBV28
CDR3: CASTKHETGRETQYF

size: NA
J: TRBJ2-1
V: TRBV29-1
CDR3: CSVLSREDRTYNEQFF

size: NA
J: TRBJ1-5
V: TRBV15
CDR3: CATSRDKGRQPQHF

size: once
J: TRBJ1-5
V: TRBV7-2
CDR3: CASSKTQGSQPQHF

size: NA
J: TRBJ1-4
V: TRBV28
CDR3: CASSPGTGGEKLFF